One sample yielded the 12 T cell receptor beta chains listed below, sequenced in a study of T cell responses to AZD1222 COVID-19 vaccine. This table comes from immunoSEQ multiplex PCR, and its TCRdb copy is limited to in-frame clones, with some not included. The sample records roughly 130,000 clones, around 90% being singletons. Sequencing used peripheral blood, obtained on day 0 of AZD1222 vaccination. These receptors all come from an adult in good health.

V usage is TRBV7-3 and J usage is TRBJ2-2; 9 nucleotides align to TRBD2. V lost 6 bases to trimming and J lost 2 bases; unmatched junction nucleotides: 7. Germline CDR1 and CDR2: SGHTA and FQGTGA. The CDR3 has 16 amino acids. The CDR3 is CASSTGTSSNTGELFF. DNA for the CDR3: TGTGCCAGCAGTACCGGGACTAGCTCTAACACCGGGGAGCTGTTTTTT.

This clone was seen a few times. This rearrangement joins TRBV7-9 to TRBJ2-7; 9 nucleotides agree with TRBD2. The V and J ends lost 3 bases and 4 bases, in that order; junction bases with no gene match: 10. The CDR3 is made up of 16 amino acids. The germline V gene encodes CDR1 SEHNR and CDR2 FQNEAQ (reference sequence). The CDR3 here is CASSLARLAESYEQYF. The CDR3 nucleotides read TGTGCCAGCAGCTTGGCCAGACTAGCGGAAAGTTACGAGCAGTACTTC.

This clone is a singleton in its sample. This sequence joins TRBV27 and TRBJ1-1; TRBD1 matches at 8 bases. The CDR3 loop spans 16 amino acids. Germline trimming cut 3 bases from V and 5 bases from J; bases unmatched to any gene: 11. Germline assignment: CDR1 MNHEY and CDR2 SMNVEV (reference sequence). This CDR3 reads CASSFNLRGRGTEAFF. The CDR3 region has the DNA TGTGCCAGCAGTTTTAACCTCAGGGGGCGCGGTACTGAAGCTTTCTTT.

This clone has only a few counts. The chain uses TRBV10-3 and TRBJ2-7; 9 nucleotides line up with TRBD1. Unmatched junction bases numbered 6, after V lost 5 bases and J lost 4 bases. Germline CDR1 ENHRY, CDR2 SYGVKD. The CDR3 contains 14 residues. The CDR3: CAISRGQGIYEQYF. In DNA, the CDR3 is TGTGCCATCAGTAGAGGACAGGGGATATACGAGCAGTACTTC.

The J gene is TRBJ1-1, the V gene TRBV25-1, with D hard to call. The germline V and J ends were trimmed by 4 bases and 1 base, with 7 bases remaining between them. Germline assignment: CDR1 MGHDK and CDR2 SYGVNS. CDR3 size: 13 residues. The CDR3 nucleotides are TGTGCCAGCAGTGTCAGCCCGAACACTGAAGCTTTCTTT. It yields the protein CASSVSPNTEAFF.

V gene TRBV3-1 (or the pseudogene TRBV3-2) combines with J gene TRBJ1-6; the match to TRBD1 covers 11 bases. Looked up from germline, CDR1 is LGHDT and CDR2 is YNNKEL (reference sequence). The V gene end was trimmed by 5 bases and the J gene end by 14 bases; junction bases not matched to a gene: 8. The CDR3 covers 14 residues. The DNA for the CDR3 is TGTGCCAGCAGCGTGGACAGGGGGCAACGGGCCCTCCACTTT. Translation gives CASSVDRGQRALHF.

The CDR3 loop is CAWSVLPVISPLHF. CDR3 bases: TGTGCCTGGAGTGTTTTACCGGTAATCTCACCCCTCCACTTT. The J gene is TRBJ1-6, the V gene TRBV30, with D unresolved. In germline, CDR1 is GTSNPN, CDR2 SVGIG (reference sequence). This CDR3 has 14 amino acids. V dropped 0 bases and J dropped 10 bases, with 13 bases sitting between them.

The CDR3 sequence is CASSPRERNSPLHF. The CDR3 nucleotides read TGTGCCAGCAGCCCCCGGGAGAGGAATTCACCCCTCCACTTT. The V call is TRBV27, the J call TRBJ1-6; no clear D. The CDR3 contains 14 residues. Germline V CDR1 and CDR2: MNHEY, SMNVEV (reference sequence). The V end was cut by 6 bases, the J end by 7 bases, with 13 bases between.

The chain joins TRBV3-1 (or the pseudogene TRBV3-2) to TRBJ1-6; maybe TRBD1 (6 bases). V was clipped by 2 bases and J by 4 bases, with 12 bases between them. Germline CDR1 reads LGHDT; CDR2 reads YNNKEL (reference sequence). CDR3 size: 16 residues. CDR3 residues: CASSQSPGQYNSPLHF. Here the CDR3 DNA reads TGTGCCAGCAGCCAATCCCCCGGACAGTATAATTCACCCCTCCACTTT.

The chain has TRBV5-5 and TRBJ1-5, with 7 positions matching TRBD1. The CDR3 contains 20 residues. Per the germline V gene, CDR1 is SGHKS and CDR2 is YYEKEE (reference sequence). Germline trimming cut 0 bases from V and 0 bases from J; bases unmatched to any gene: 15. CDR3 region: CASSLVDWVPGGYSNQPQHF. CDR3 bases: TGTGCCAGCAGCTTGGTTGATTGGGTGCCAGGGGGGTATAGCAATCAGCCCCAGCATTTT.

The chain combines TRBV5-1 with TRBJ2-5; a weak D match, TRBD2 (5 bases). V was clipped by 2 bases and J by 5 bases, with 7 bases between them. The germline gives CDR1 SGHRS, CDR2 YFSETQ. This CDR3 spans 12 amino acids. The CDR3 loop is CASSFQRETQYF. The CDR3 DNA reads TGCGCCAGCAGCTTTCAGCGGGAGACCCAGTACTTC.

The J gene is TRBJ1-4, the V gene TRBV6-1; TRBD1 aligns across 8 bases. V lost 2 bases, J lost 0 bases, and 11 bases stayed unmatched. Germline CDR1 reads MNHNS; CDR2 reads SASEGT. This CDR3 region has 19 residues. In DNA form, the CDR3 reads TGTGCCAGCAGTGAAAACAGGGGGGGTATCTTTGCAACTAATGAAAAACTGTTTTTT. It encodes CASSENRGGIFATNEKLFF.